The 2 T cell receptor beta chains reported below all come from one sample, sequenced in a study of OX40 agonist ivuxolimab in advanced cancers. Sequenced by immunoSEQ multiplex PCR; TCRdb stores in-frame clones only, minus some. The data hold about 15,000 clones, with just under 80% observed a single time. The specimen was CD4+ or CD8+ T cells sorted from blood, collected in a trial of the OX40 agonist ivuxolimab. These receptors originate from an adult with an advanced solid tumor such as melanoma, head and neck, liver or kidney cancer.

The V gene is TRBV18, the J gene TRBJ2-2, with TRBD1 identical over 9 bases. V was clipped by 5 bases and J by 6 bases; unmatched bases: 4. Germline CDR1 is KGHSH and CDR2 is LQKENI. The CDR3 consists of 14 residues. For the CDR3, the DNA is TGTGCCAGCTCAGCGGGACAGGGCGCCGGGGAGCTGTTTTTT. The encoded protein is CASSAGQGAGELFF.

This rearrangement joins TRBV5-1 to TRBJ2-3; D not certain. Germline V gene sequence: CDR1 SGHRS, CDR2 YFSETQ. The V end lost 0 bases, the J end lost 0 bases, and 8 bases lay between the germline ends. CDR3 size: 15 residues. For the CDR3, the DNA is TGCGCCAGCAGCTTGGGAGCCATTAGCACAGATACGCAGTATTTT. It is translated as CASSLGAISTDTQYF.